Listed below are T cell receptor beta chains from one sample, sequenced in a study of CD8 T cells in ankylosing spondylitis. TCRdb ran MiXCR on the 5' RACE reads and lists one entry per CDR3 protein. The sample includes a few hundred thousand distinct CDR3 sequences, about 10% seen only once; the top ten take less than 7.5%. The specimen sequenced was blood, either unsorted or a sorted T cell fraction (not recorded which). The receptors shown here come from a male donor with ankylosing spondylitis or in good health (not recorded which). Each CDR3 is given with its conserved first and last residue. Fields, in order: D gene, J gene, clone size, V gene, CDR3 protein, CDR3 DNA. D genes are given only for firm matches. Clone size is given for some rows only: seen once, a few or many times, or a class if the clone is expanded.

d_gene: -
j_gene: TRBJ2-4
abundance: many
v_gene: TRBV28
CDR3aa: CASSLLTRGNIQYF
CDR3nt: TGTGCCAGCAGTTTGTTGACTCGGGGGAACATTCAGTACTTC

d_gene: TRBD2
j_gene: TRBJ2-7
abundance: -
v_gene: TRBV7-2
CDR3aa: CASSFLGLAGVYEQYF
CDR3nt: TGTGCCAGCAGCTTCCTTGGACTAGCGGGAGTCTACGAGCAGTACTTC

d_gene: TRBD2
j_gene: TRBJ2-3
abundance: many
v_gene: TRBV4-1
CDR3aa: CASSQANSGSSSTDTQYF
CDR3nt: TGCGCCAGCAGCCAGGCCAATAGCGGGAGCTCTAGCACAGATACGCAGTATTTT

d_gene: TRBD1
j_gene: TRBJ1-2
abundance: many
v_gene: TRBV5-1
CDR3aa: CASSFSDRINYGYTF
CDR3nt: TGCGCCAGCAGCTTTTCGGACAGGATTAACTATGGCTACACCTTC

d_gene: TRBD1
j_gene: TRBJ1-5
abundance: many
v_gene: TRBV5-1
CDR3aa: CATRTGPHSNQPQHF
CDR3nt: TGCGCCACCCGGACAGGGCCTCATAGCAATCAGCCCCAGCATTTT

d_gene: -
j_gene: TRBJ1-1
abundance: many
v_gene: TRBV11-2
CDR3aa: CASSQLTGTNTEAFF
CDR3nt: TGTGCCAGCAGCCAACTGACAGGAACGAACACTGAAGCTTTCTTT

d_gene: -
j_gene: TRBJ2-5
abundance: few
v_gene: TRBV7-6
CDR3aa: CASSSPWGAQETQYF
CDR3nt: TGTGCCAGCAGCTCCCCCTGGGGCGCCCAAGAGACCCAGTACTTC

d_gene: -
j_gene: TRBJ2-7
abundance: many
v_gene: TRBV20-1
CDR3aa: CSARDGTKTEAQYF
CDR3nt: TGCAGTGCTAGAGATGGGACCAAAACCGAGGCGCAGTACTTC

d_gene: -
j_gene: TRBJ2-7
abundance: -
v_gene: TRBV11-1
CDR3aa: CASRGSTSRGWRNEQYF
CDR3nt: TGTGCCAGCAGAGGTAGCACGTCGAGGGGGTGGAGAAACGAGCAGTACTTC

d_gene: -
j_gene: TRBJ2-7
abundance: many
v_gene: TRBV6-5
CDR3aa: CASSYSDKYEQYF
CDR3nt: TGTGCCAGCAGTTACTCGGACAAATACGAGCAGTACTTC

d_gene: TRBD2
j_gene: TRBJ2-7
abundance: many
v_gene: TRBV9
CDR3aa: CASSVVGPSGGSYEQYF
CDR3nt: TGTGCCAGCAGCGTAGTTGGTCCTAGCGGGGGCTCCTACGAGCAGTACTTC

d_gene: -
j_gene: TRBJ2-1
abundance: many
v_gene: TRBV7-2
CDR3aa: CASSWTSPYNEQFF
CDR3nt: TGTGCCAGCAGCTGGACCTCGCCCTACAATGAGCAGTTCTTC

d_gene: -
j_gene: TRBJ1-2
abundance: many
v_gene: TRBV9
CDR3aa: CASSNSGFYGYTF
CDR3nt: TGTGCCAGTTCTAATTCAGGGTTCTATGGCTACACCTTC

d_gene: TRBD2
j_gene: TRBJ2-4
abundance: many
v_gene: TRBV29-1
CDR3aa: CSVELAGARIQYF
CDR3nt: TGCAGCGTTGAACTAGCGGGGGCCCGTATTCAGTACTTC

d_gene: TRBD2
j_gene: TRBJ2-7
abundance: -
v_gene: TRBV20-1
CDR3aa: CSARGGGPYEQYF
CDR3nt: TGCAGTGCTAGAGGGGGGGGACCCTACGAGCAGTACTTC

d_gene: -
j_gene: TRBJ2-1
abundance: many
v_gene: TRBV29-1
CDR3aa: CSVELTVVGNEQFF
CDR3nt: TGCAGCGTTGAATTGACGGTGGTGGGCAATGAGCAGTTCTTC

d_gene: -
j_gene: TRBJ2-1
abundance: -
v_gene: TRBV6-5
CDR3aa: CASSYSRGYNEQFF
CDR3nt: TGTGCCAGCAGTTACTCAAGGGGATACAATGAGCAGTTCTTC

d_gene: -
j_gene: TRBJ2-7
abundance: many
v_gene: TRBV5-1
CDR3aa: CASRPAPGDTEQYF
CDR3nt: TGCGCCAGCAGGCCCGCACCGGGAGACACCGAGCAGTACTTC

d_gene: TRBD1
j_gene: TRBJ1-2
abundance: -
v_gene: TRBV19
CDR3aa: CASSTGGGGYTF
CDR3nt: TGTGCCAGTAGTACAGGGGGAGGAGGCTACACCTTC

d_gene: TRBD1
j_gene: TRBJ2-1
abundance: many
v_gene: TRBV10-3
CDR3aa: CAIRTGTASNNEQFF
CDR3nt: TGTGCCATCAGAACCGGGACAGCTTCCAACAATGAGCAGTTCTTC

d_gene: -
j_gene: TRBJ1-4
abundance: -
v_gene: TRBV2
CDR3aa: CASSEREANEKLFF
CDR3nt: TGTGCCAGCAGTGAGAGGGAAGCTAATGAAAAACTGTTTTTT

d_gene: TRBD1
j_gene: TRBJ1-2
abundance: many
v_gene: TRBV7-9
CDR3aa: CASSLVGQGNYGYTF
CDR3nt: TGTGCCAGCAGCTTAGTGGGACAGGGAAACTATGGCTACACCTTC

d_gene: TRBD2
j_gene: TRBJ2-3
abundance: -
v_gene: TRBV6-5
CDR3aa: CASSLGASGTSGTDTQYF
CDR3nt: TGTGCCAGCAGTTTGGGTGCATCCGGGACTAGCGGCACAGATACGCAGTATTTT

d_gene: -
j_gene: TRBJ2-5
abundance: many
v_gene: TRBV20-1
CDR3aa: CSARDLSPGQETQYF
CDR3nt: TGCAGTGCTAGAGATCTTTCCCCGGGTCAAGAGACCCAGTACTTC

d_gene: -
j_gene: TRBJ2-1
abundance: -
v_gene: TRBV7-9
CDR3aa: CASSRRSSYNEQFF
CDR3nt: TGTGCCAGCAGCCGGAGATCCTCCTACAATGAGCAGTTCTTC

d_gene: -
j_gene: TRBJ2-1
abundance: many
v_gene: TRBV5-1
CDR3aa: CASSLLRASSYNEQFF
CDR3nt: TGCGCCAGCAGCTTGCTAAGAGCAAGCTCCTACAATGAGCAGTTCTTC

d_gene: -
j_gene: TRBJ2-4
abundance: many
v_gene: TRBV5-1
CDR3aa: CASSLTPLIAKNIQYF
CDR3nt: TGCGCCAGCAGCTTGACGCCTCTTATTGCCAAAAACATTCAGTACTTC

d_gene: -
j_gene: TRBJ1-2
abundance: many
v_gene: TRBV6-5
CDR3aa: CASSYFSGVGYGYTF
CDR3nt: TGTGCCAGCAGTTATTTCTCCGGTGTGGGTTATGGCTACACCTTC